The 16 T cell receptor beta chains below come from one sample, sequenced in a study of T-cell reconstitution after alpha-beta-depleted transplantation in children. Preparing the TCRbeta library involved the use of unique molecular identifiers. TCRdb re-called the PCR reads with MiXCR, one entry per CDR3 protein. Of fewer than 400,000 distinct CDR3 sequences in the sample, roughly 20% were seen once. The material sequenced was PBMCs from the stem cell graft donor, taken from the stem cell graft. The source of these receptors is a human donor who donated a stem cell graft to a child with acute myeloid leukemia.

This clonotype was counted a few times. The V call is TRBV11-2, the J call TRBJ2-7; D may correspond to TRBD1 or TRBD2 (5 bases each). V was clipped by 5 bases and J by 5 bases, with 19 bases between them. The CDR3 has 15 amino acids. Germline V gene lookup returns CDR1 SGHAT and CDR2 FQNNGV. This CDR3 is CASSPPGRILHEQYF. DNA for the CDR3: TGTGCCAGCAGCCCACCGGGACGGATCCTTCACGAGCAGTACTTC.

This clonotype has a count of ten or more. This chain links TRBV5-1 with TRBJ2-1; no clear D. The CDR3 runs to 16 residues. Trimming shortened V by 0 bases and J by 0 bases, and 10 bases separated the two germline ends. Germline CDR1 is SGHRS and CDR2 is YFSETQ. DNA of the CDR3: TGCGCCAGCAGCTTGGAGGGCGTAAGCTCCTACAATGAGCAGTTCTTC. Translating it yields CASSLEGVSSYNEQFF.

This clonotype turned up a few times. The chain combines TRBV5-6 with TRBJ2-5; 8 bases map to TRBD2. The J segment lost 3 bases and the V segment lost 2 bases, leaving 3 bases of the junction unmatched. CDR3 length equals 14 residues. CDR1 is SGHDT and CDR2 is YYEEEE in the germline V gene. The CDR3 DNA sequence: TGTGCCAGCAGCTTACCAGCGGGGGAAGAGACCCAGTACTTC. Protein sequence: CASSLPAGEETQYF.

The sample holds a few counts of this clonotype. V is TRBV6-2 or TRBV6-3 and J is TRBJ2-2; 9 nucleotides match TRBD2. V lost 0 bases and J lost 2; bases outside the gene matches: 10. Germline values: CDR1 MNHEY, CDR2 SVGEGT. The CDR3 extends over 19 amino acids. CDR3 DNA sequence: TGTGCCAGCAGTTACTCGATCGAAGGACTAGCGCCCAACACCGGGGAGCTGTTTTTT. Translation: CASSYSIEGLAPNTGELFF.

This clonotype came up many times. The genes are TRBV20-1 and TRBJ2-1; D uncertain. The CDR3 extends over 15 amino acids. The germline V and J ends were trimmed by 6 bases and 1 base, with 16 bases remaining between them. Germline V gene data show CDR1 as DFQATT and CDR2 as SNEGSKA (reference sequence). The CDR3: CSAIIPDWSYNEQFF. CDR3 in DNA: TGCAGTGCCATCATCCCCGACTGGTCCTACAATGAGCAGTTCTTC.

The chain couples TRBV27 to TRBJ2-1; 8 nucleotides agree with TRBD2. CDR1 MNHEY and CDR2 SMNVEV come from the germline V gene (reference sequence). The J segment lost 5 bases and the V segment lost 6 bases, leaving 12 bases of the junction unmatched. This CDR3 has 16 amino acids. The CDR3 loop is CASSRVTLAENNEQFF. The CDR3 nucleotides are TGTGCCAGCAGCCGAGTTACACTAGCGGAGAACAATGAGCAGTTCTTC.

This chain joins TRBV7-3 and TRBJ2-6; D unresolved. The V gene's germline CDR1 is SGHTA and CDR2 FQGTGA. Trimming stripped 3 bases from V and 2 bases from J, with 20 bases between. CDR3 length: 19 residues. This CDR3 is CASSFSSSLFYPGANVLTF. The CDR3 bases are TGTGCCAGCAGCTTCTCCTCGTCGCTATTCTATCCTGGGGCCAACGTCCTGACTTTC.

The chain couples TRBV15 to TRBJ2-1; 10 nucleotides line up with TRBD2. J gave up 9 bases and V 1 base, and 15 bases lay outside the gene matches. Per the germline V gene, CDR1 is LNHNV and CDR2 is YYDKDF (reference sequence). CDR3 length: 18 residues. The CDR3 loop reads CATSRAYSRASGRGEQFF. CDR3 bases: TGTGCCACCAGCAGAGCCTATAGTCGAGCCAGCGGGAGGGGTGAGCAGTTCTTC.

V usage is TRBV7-9 and J usage is TRBJ2-3; 8 bases are shared with TRBD2. CDR1 is SEHNR, CDR2 FQNEAQ, per germline (reference sequence). This CDR3 is 15 amino acids long. The ends lost 5 bases at V and 2 bases at J; junction bases unmatched: 6. The CDR3 DNA reads as TGTGCCAGCAGCCCCAGGACTAGCCCCACAGATACGCAGTATTTT. This encodes CASSPRTSPTDTQYF.

The rearrangement uses TRBV28 and TRBJ2-2; the match to TRBD1 covers 8 bases. Germline V gives CDR1 MDHEN, CDR2 SYDVKM. The CDR3 is 15 residues long. The V segment lost 2 bases and the J segment 9 bases; nucleotides outside the gene matches: 8. The CDR3 bases are TGTGCCAGCAGTTTAGGCCGGACAGGGATTCGGGAGCTGTTTTTT. This translates into CASSLGRTGIRELFF.

The chain joins TRBV4-2 to TRBJ2-5; TRBD1 matches 9 bases. Per germline, CDR1 LGHNA and CDR2 YNFKEQ. The CDR3 consists of 19 residues. Trimming took 4 bases from V and 1 from J; bases not matched to a gene: 16. The CDR3 DNA sequence: TGTGCCAGCAGCCCCGCGCCGGGACAGGGTTTTGTAAGCCAAGAGACCCAGTACTTC. Amino acids: CASSPAPGQGFVSQETQYF.

The chain links TRBV5-5 to TRBJ2-3; 7 positions match TRBD1. The CDR3 consists of 16 residues. V lost 6 bases and J lost 2; bases outside the gene matches: 12. The germline V gene encodes CDR1 SGHKS and CDR2 YYEKEE (reference sequence). CDR3 DNA: TGTGCCAGCATCTCCCGAGGGGGCCTAATCACAGATACGCAGTATTTT. This codes for CASISRGGLITDTQYF.

Only a few counts were recorded for this clonotype. The CDR3: CSARGWAGSSYEQYF. As DNA, the CDR3 is TGCAGTGCTAGAGGTTGGGCCGGGAGCTCCTACGAGCAGTACTTC. V is TRBV20-1 and J is TRBJ2-7; D perhaps matches TRBD2 (6 bases). CDR1 is DFQATT and CDR2 is SNEGSKA in the germline V gene (reference sequence). This CDR3 contains 15 residues. V gave up 1 base and J gave up 0 bases, with 13 bases separating them.

This clonotype was seen many times. V is TRBV20-1 and J is TRBJ2-1, with no clear D. Per the germline V gene, CDR1 is DFQATT and CDR2 is SNEGSKA (reference sequence). The CDR3 loop spans 14 amino acids. The germline V and J ends were trimmed by 5 bases and 4 bases, with 15 bases remaining between them. Written as DNA, the CDR3 is TGCAGTGCTCCTCAAGGTGGCGATTACAATGAGCAGTTCTTC. This codes for CSAPQGGDYNEQFF.

This chain joins TRBV2 and TRBJ2-3; 7 bases fit TRBD1. Germline V CDR1 and CDR2: SNHLY, FYNNEI. The CDR3 length is 14 residues. Trimming took 4 bases from V and 4 from J; bases not matched to a gene: 5. The CDR3 DNA sequence: TGTGCCAGCAGTGTCAGGGGGTTCTCAGATACGCAGTATTTT. It is translated as CASSVRGFSDTQYF. The variable domain in full, with the rest retrieved from reference TRBV2 and TRBJ2-3, is EPEVTQTPSHQVTQMGQEVILRCVPISNHLYFYWYRQILGQKVEFLVSFYNNEISEKSEIFDDQFSVERPDGSNFTLKIRSTKLEDSAMYFCASSVRGFSDTQYFGPGTRLTVL.

This clonotype was recorded at least ten times. CDR3 DNA: TGCAGCGGGTGCCAGGGAGGTACCGGGGAGCTGTTTTTT. It specifies CSGCQGGTGELFF. This chain links TRBV29-1 with TRBJ2-2, with TRBD2 as a possible D gene (6 bases). This CDR3 comprises 13 residues. V was pared by 7 bases and J by 5 bases, with 14 bases between. Germline lookup yields CDR1 SQVTM and CDR2 ANQGSEA.